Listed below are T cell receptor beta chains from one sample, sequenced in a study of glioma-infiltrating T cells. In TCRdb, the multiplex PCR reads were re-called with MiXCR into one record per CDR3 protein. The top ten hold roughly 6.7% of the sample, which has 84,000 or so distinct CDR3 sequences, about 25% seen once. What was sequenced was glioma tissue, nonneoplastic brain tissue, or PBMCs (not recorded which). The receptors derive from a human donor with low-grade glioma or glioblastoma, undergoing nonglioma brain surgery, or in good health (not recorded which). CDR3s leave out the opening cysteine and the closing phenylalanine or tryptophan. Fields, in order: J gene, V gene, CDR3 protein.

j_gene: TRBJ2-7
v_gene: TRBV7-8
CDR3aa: ASSLARPQGSSYEQY

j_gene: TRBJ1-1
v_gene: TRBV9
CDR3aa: ASSMGQGGDTEAF

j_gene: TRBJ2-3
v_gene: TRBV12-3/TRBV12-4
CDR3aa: ASRSSGTGANTQY

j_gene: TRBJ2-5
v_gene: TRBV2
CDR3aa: ASSVTQIQETQY

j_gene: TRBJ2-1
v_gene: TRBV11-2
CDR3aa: ASSSSGAGVYNEQF

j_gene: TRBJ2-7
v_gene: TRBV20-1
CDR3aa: SARDSNGYEQY

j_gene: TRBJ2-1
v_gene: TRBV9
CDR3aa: ASSVGDLPNEQF

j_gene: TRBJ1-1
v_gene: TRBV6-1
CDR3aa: ASSVDRGVTEAF

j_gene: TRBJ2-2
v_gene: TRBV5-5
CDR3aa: ASSLVRGGNTGELF

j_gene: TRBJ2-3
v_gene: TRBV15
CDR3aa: ATSRDIGVTDTQY

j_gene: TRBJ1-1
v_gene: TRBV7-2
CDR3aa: ASSTVDSLNTEAF

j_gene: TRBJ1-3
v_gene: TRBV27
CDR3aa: ASRGNPGQTSGNTIY

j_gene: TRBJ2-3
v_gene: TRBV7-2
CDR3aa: ASSPSRGGYTDTQY

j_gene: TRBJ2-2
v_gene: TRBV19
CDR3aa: AAGSGGLTGELF

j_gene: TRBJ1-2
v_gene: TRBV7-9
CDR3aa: ASSFLGQAGDGYT

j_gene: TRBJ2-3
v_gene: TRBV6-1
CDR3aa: ASKSSNADTQY

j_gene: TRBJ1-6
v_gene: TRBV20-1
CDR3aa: SAFSNEDRGNNSPLH

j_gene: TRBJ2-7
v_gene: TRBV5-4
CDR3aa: ASSRTSSVGNEKY

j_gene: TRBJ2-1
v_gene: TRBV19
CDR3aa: ASSMGTSGTVEQF

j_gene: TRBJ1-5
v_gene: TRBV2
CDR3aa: ASSHGDAPQH

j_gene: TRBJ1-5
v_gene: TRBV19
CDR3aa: ASTPTGKGQPQH

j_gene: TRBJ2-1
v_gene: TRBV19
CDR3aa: ASSTPSGRADEQF

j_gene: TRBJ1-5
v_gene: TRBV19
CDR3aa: ASSMETGTTDQPQH

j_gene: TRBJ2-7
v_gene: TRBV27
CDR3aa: ASGYSYKQY

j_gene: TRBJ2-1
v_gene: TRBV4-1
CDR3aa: ASSPPGTDYNEQF

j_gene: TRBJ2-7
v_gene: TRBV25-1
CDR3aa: ASGRARDEQY

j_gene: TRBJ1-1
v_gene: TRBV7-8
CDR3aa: ASSLAPGRNTEAF

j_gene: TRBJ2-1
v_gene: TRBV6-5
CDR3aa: VSSYQGYNEQF

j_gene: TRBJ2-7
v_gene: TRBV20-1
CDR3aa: SARWRVEEQY

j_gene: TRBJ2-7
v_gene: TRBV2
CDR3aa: AIERGQEVYEQY

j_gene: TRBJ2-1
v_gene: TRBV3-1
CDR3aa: ASSQSPTKRVNEQF

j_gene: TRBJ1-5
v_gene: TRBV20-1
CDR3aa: SAQRVPNQPQH

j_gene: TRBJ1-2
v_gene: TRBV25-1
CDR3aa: ASSEFEGTPGTNGYT

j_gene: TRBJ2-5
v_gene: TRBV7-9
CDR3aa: ASSSGLGETQY

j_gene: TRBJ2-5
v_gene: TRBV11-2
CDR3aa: ASSGDRVQETQY

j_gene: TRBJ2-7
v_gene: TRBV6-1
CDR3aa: ASRPWTAGEQY

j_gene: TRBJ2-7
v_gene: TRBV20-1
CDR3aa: SVRESSTPYEQY

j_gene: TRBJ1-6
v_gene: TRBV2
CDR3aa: ASSRRSTNSPLH

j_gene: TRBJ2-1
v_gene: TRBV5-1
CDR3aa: ASRLDFAEQF

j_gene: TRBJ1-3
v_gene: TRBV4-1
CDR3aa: ASSPDRHGNTIY

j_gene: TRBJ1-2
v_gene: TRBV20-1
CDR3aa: SARDAGARANYGYT

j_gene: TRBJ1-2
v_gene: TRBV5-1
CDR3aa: ASSLDTGALYGYT

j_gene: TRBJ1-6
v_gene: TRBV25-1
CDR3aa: ASSESGYSDNSPLH

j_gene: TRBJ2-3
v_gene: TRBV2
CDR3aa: ASSARPTGDTQY

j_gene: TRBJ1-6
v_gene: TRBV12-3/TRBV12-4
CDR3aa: ASSLSGNNNSPLH

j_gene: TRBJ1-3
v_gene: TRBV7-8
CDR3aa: ASSLRPTGFSAGNTIY

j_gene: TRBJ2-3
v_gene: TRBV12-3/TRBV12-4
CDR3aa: ATRAGAADTQY

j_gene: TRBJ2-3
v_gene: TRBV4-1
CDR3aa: ASSPVGGFGDTQY